The text below deals with one TCR beta chain. In its sample, this clonotype was seen a few times. The specificity of this receptor is unknown. No base quality values were provided; no much bigger clone lies one nucleotide off. V ends up 2 bases short and J 0 bases short, with an unmatched junction base count of 4. The CDR1 and CDR2 encoded by the germline V gene (reference sequence) are LNHNV and YYDKDF. The CDR3, cysteine through phenylalanine, is 15 amino acids long. Only the CDR3 portion is preserved as DNA: 45 bases, with reading frame beginning at the first base. The entry originates in a study of blood T cells in healthy people across ages (dated by TCRdb to the mid-2010s). Regarding the study in general: In model experiments, template switching captured roughly one uniquely barcoded TCR beta cDNA molecule for every two T cells. The donors were divided into four age groups: young (average around 16 years), middle-aged (about 40), aged (about 61) and long-lived (about 80). Donors of different ages were randomly distributed across sequencing lanes to avoid experimental bias. Age-related changes in TCR beta repertoire diversity were measured in the study by deep sequencing normalized with unique cDNA molecular identifiers. Using the same blood draw, the study looked at two additional independent replicas of 1 million unique cDNA reads for two donors, one aged 18 to 30 and the other aged 80 or older.

Donors were a few dozen systemically healthy Caucasian individuals from Russia aged roughly 6 to 90 years. Each donor gave around 9.5 milliliters of peripheral blood, collected into EDTA-treated Vacutainer tubes. Ficoll-Paque density-gradient centrifugation was used to isolate PBMCs, with at least 6.5 million obtained per sample. Total RNA was extracted from PBMCs with Trizol reagent, with at least 5 micrograms obtained per sample. Naive CD45RAhigh/CD27high T cell percentages were measured by flow cytometry on a PBMC aliquot from every donor. Receptors were amplified or captured by 5' RACE. Instrument on record: Illumina HiSeq 2500. A second about 7 to 11 cycle PCR used a sample-barcoded 5' primer and a J-beta primer mix. Each TCR beta cDNA molecule received a unique molecular identifier from a template-switch 5' adaptor carrying 12 random nucleotides. At least 2.5 million CDR3-containing paired-end reads were obtained from each sample. First-strand cDNA was synthesized from all RNA with the Mint cDNA synthesis kit, primed by a TRBC-specific oligonucleotide. Following uracil-DNA glycosylase treatment, a first 18-cycle PCR with universal primers M1SS and BC2_uni_R was performed on all cDNA. The authors' analysis ran thus. For normalization, 1 million high-quality reads, each with a distinct molecular identifier, were randomly selected from each sample. Instead of being binned into consensus sequences, reads that shared molecular identifiers were thrown out. MiTCR, with a Q25 quality threshold and the strictest error-elimination algorithm, was used for CDR3 identification, clonotype clustering and error correction. A nonparametric unseen species model with Euler transformation was used to estimate a lower bound on total TCR beta diversity. TCRdb reworked the public reads: Q25 trimming with fastp, MiXCR clone assembly, productive beta chains retained. Rows matching on CDR3 protein sequence are summarized as one entry with the most common DNA and genes. The V and J calls shown here were made by TCRdb, not taken from the authors' results. The sample data list 720,000 or so distinct CDR3 sequences, and 40% to 45% of these were observed just once. The top ten clonotypes cover roughly 30% of the sample.

Study-wide conclusions, independent of this receptor: Compared with the aged group, the long-lived group had more naive CD4+ T cells, fewer expanded clones and increased TCR diversity, suggesting age selection. Because profiling used bulk unsorted PBMCs, naive and antigen-experienced compartments could not be compared conclusively. Observed TCR beta diversity correlated strongly with the percentage of naive T cells measured by flow cytometry. As age increased, observed TCR beta diversity per million T cells dropped in a roughly linear way, and a significant reduction was already evident by age about 40. Total diversity estimates from one million sequenced T cells were considered lower bounds and underestimates. The CMV infection status of donors was not known, potentially confounding age-related changes in expanded clonotypes.

This sequence originates from an elderly man in good health. The sequence links TRBV15 to TRBJ2-7; TRBD2 fits 7 bases in the junction. Sequenced input: blood. The DNA sequence is as follows: TGTGCCACCAGCAGACCCAGCGGGACCTCCTACGAGCAGTACTTC. Translated, it gives CATSRPSGTSYEQYF.